This T cell receptor beta chain was profiled in a study of cytomegalovirus exposure and HLA in healthy donors listed by TCRdb under 2017. General notes on the study: In an earlier analysis of approximately 500 of the donors, under 300 Gb of sequence data and 117 million unique TCR beta sequences from roughly 190 million T cells were reported. An early release that covered about 640 HLA-typed donors contained approximately 290 gigabases of sequencing data and tens of millions of unique TCR sequences. Alongside the repertoire data, information on donor age, sex, ethnicity and CMV serostatus was compiled. Genome-wide SNP genotypes for about 65% of the roughly 670 donors were used in a later genetic analysis, which treated that subset as a discovery cohort. In the later analysis, no new phenotypic data were used to find candidate immune exposures; instead, reliance was placed on TCR beta sequences and their occurrence across donors. To predict cytomegalovirus infection status, the study combined high-throughput TCR immunosequencing, statistical association of individual TCRs with disease status, and machine learning. Of the roughly 400 genotyped donors, about 80% fell in the genetic ancestry cluster associated with self-reported Caucasian donors. The number of typed donors differed by locus: roughly 629-640 for A, B, C, DRB1 and DQB1; some 500 for DQA1; around 580 for DPA1; and roughly 470 for DPB1. To decide whether each TCR beta V gene segment behaved as functional or pseudogenic, an earlier analysis of 587 of the donors relied on high-throughput TCR beta sequencing. The T cell repertoires of some 700 subjects were profiled by immunosequencing and related to cytomegalovirus serostatus. Both class I and class II loci were covered by HLA typing, at four-digit resolution. To study patterns of TCR occurrence, a later analysis re-analyzed previously published TCR beta repertoires from 600 to 750 donors and added high-resolution HLA genotyping. Along with the approximately 620-subject first cohort, a separate validation cohort of approximately 110 different subjects was used. On average, about 200,000 unique TCR beta nucleotide sequences were sequenced per donor among some 430 genotyped donors of the cohort, with around 19% of those sequences being non-productive. The study was designed to test whether signatures of past pathogen exposure could be identified by cataloging public T cell receptors. Roughly five DR-DQ haplotypes were handled as single units for association and clustering because linkage in the cohort was strong. Every discovery cohort repertoire had been produced on one sequencing platform.

The library was produced with the immunoSEQ multiplex PCR assay. The multiplex PCR relied on a mix of 60 forward primers for TCR Vbeta segments and 13 reverse primers for TCR Jbeta segments. The CDR3 region of rearranged TCR beta genes was amplified from genomic DNA with a multiplex PCR assay. The Illumina HiSeq System was used to sequence the amplified TCR beta libraries as 87-base-pair reads. From the authors' description of their analysis: A later analysis tallied roughly 78 million unique TCR beta chains across the 600 to 700 repertoires, and some 12 million of those chains were shared by two or more donors. To remove PCR and sequencing errors, raw reads were error-corrected and collapsed into unique sequences using a nearest-neighbor algorithm that merged closely related sequences. To assign V, D and J gene segments, CDR3 sequences were aligned to IMGT reference sequences. For a sequence to be retained, a match of at least six nucleotides was required to both a V gene segment and a J gene segment. A rearrangement counted as productive if the CDR3 had no stop codons and remained in frame with V and J, and every other rearrangement counted as non-productive. CDR3 was defined according to IMGT convention as the region running from the second conserved V-encoded cysteine to the conserved J-encoded phenylalanine. The earlier analysis of about 590 of the donors excluded sequences that lacked an unambiguous match to a single V gene segment. An earlier analysis of 587 of the donors called V segments functional above 56.7% productive rearrangements and segregating when the between-donor standard deviation exceeded 5%. To diagnose cytomegalovirus status from the catalog of TCR beta chain sequences, a statistical classification framework was built. A later analysis assigned V and J genes by comparing TCR nucleotide sequences with IMGT/GENE-DB human TR gene sequences. In a later analysis, CDR3 sequences and most-parsimonious VDJ recombination scenarios were assigned using the TCRdist pipeline. A later analysis defined each TCR beta chain by its CDR3 amino acid sequence plus V-gene family, and excluded reads lacking a unique V-gene family. A later analysis removed roughly 590 highly shared, low-generation-probability nucleotide sequences to deal with suspected cross-contamination and a sequencing artifact. For each public chain, a later analysis derived a clonal expansion index from normalized ranks of inferred template counts within each repertoire. In a later analysis, generation probabilities were computed using a VDJ recombination model fitted to out-of-frame rearrangements, and the results were checked against IGoR. In a later analysis, hypergeometric tests were used to score TCR-TCR, TCR-HLA and TCR-CMV co-occurrence, with a repertoire-size bias correction applied to TCR pairs. To estimate false discovery rates, a later analysis permuted the HLA or CMV assignments 20 times. In a later analysis, co-occurring TCRs were grouped using DBSCAN, with TCRdist sequence similarity added in when clustering inside HLA-allele-positive subsets. Repertoires with fewer than 30,000 or more than 120,000 public chains, plus five repertoires with anomalous nucleotide sharing, were excluded from co-occurrence clustering. TCRdb provides this immuneACCESS table in a form limited to in-frame rearrangements. Some clones are lacking; in checked studies, under half of them reflect an unresolved V gene, and why the rest are absent is not known. V and J calls and clone size are those listed in that table; D and trimming were worked out from the DNA. The sample yields around 100,000 clones; 80% to 85% were counted once. The ten largest clonotypes hold around a fifth of the sample.

The germline V gene yields SGHVS for CDR1 and FQNEAQ for CDR2. Between the V and J ends, shortened by 2 bases and 1 base respectively, the junction contains 18 bases. From its cysteine to its phenylalanine, the CDR3 spans 18 amino acids. Only the CDR3 region is kept as DNA, spanning 54 bases read in frame from base 1. The investigation overall reported the following: The presence/absence analyses assumed that sequencing depth was roughly uniform across donors, and that assumption may not be true. A later analysis reported that several top co-occurrence clusters appeared linked to parvovirus B19, influenza, CMV and Epstein-Barr virus. In a later analysis, HLA-associated TCR beta chains showed more clonal expansion and lower generation probabilities than non-associated chains that were equally common. Because counts were too low, about 18 rarely observed V segments, including chromosome 9 orphons, were excluded from the earlier analysis of several hundred of the donors. Three of the identified cytomegalovirus-associated TCR beta chains were confirmed in vitro to be specific for cytomegalovirus antigens. A further reported finding was that TCR beta sequences accurately predicted the HLA-A and HLA-B alleles for most subjects in the first cohort. A total of 164 TCR beta chains were listed by the study as associated with cytomegalovirus. According to a later genetic analysis, donors in an Asian-associated ancestry cluster had fewer N-insertions in productive TCRs than the roughly 670-donor mean. The sequencing pipeline was judged likely to have produced a cluster of highly shared sequence variants as a technical artifact. CMV serostatus was the only immune exposure information available for the cohort. According to the authors, the approach could potentially be generalized to other disease states and immunological phenotypes. The cohort was sequenced for TCR beta chains only, and without alpha or paired-chain data the features that could be detected were limited. The classifier was reported to diagnose cytomegalovirus status with high specificity and sensitivity in both the original and validation cohorts. According to a later analysis, TCR association rates differed among HLA loci, with DRB1 alleles showing the most associated TCRs and HLA-C alleles showing the fewest. An association between a missense DCLRE1C variant and V-gene and J-gene trimming of TCR beta chains was found in a later genetic analysis and replicated in an independent cohort. Across donors, most TCR sequences were observed very rarely, whereas some public TCRs were present in many individuals. Because HLA typing was unavailable for some donors at each locus, only the typed subset was used in association tests. A later analysis associated some 17,000 TCR beta sequences with specific HLA alleles at a false discovery rate of 0.05. An earlier analysis of approximately 530 of the donors showed that most TCR beta V segments appeared in productive rearrangements either about 90% or about 30% of the time, which broadly matched IMGT annotations. The 87-base-pair reads could not distinguish some IMGT-functional V segments, including TRBV6-2 and TRBV6-3, so those segments were excluded. A later analysis found that most CMV-associated TCR beta chains appeared HLA-restricted, with HLA associations seemingly driven largely by CMV exposure. Linkage disequilibrium might explain the correlated functional status among segregating V segments, but an unknown experimental factor could not be excluded. When HLA alleles, especially DR and DQ, strongly co-occurred, attributing TCR associations to individual alleles was difficult.

The cohort comprised some 700 healthy bone marrow donors. Cohort members were all nominally healthy when sampled, although unrecorded immune exposures were likely present. The donor tested CMV seropositive and was one of the 289 seropositive cohort members. Every donor gave a peripheral blood sample, and the peripheral blood mononuclear cells from that sample were used for TCR beta sequencing. Genomic DNA extraction from the blood cell samples was performed with the Qiagen DNeasy Blood Extraction Kit. Worth noting for this clone: The antigen it recognizes is unknown. Base qualities are not provided; no much larger clone lies one nucleotide away.

This clonotype was obtained from a young man in good health and CMV-seropositive. The chain employs TRBV7-8 and TRBJ2-1; TRBD1 might be the D gene, on 6 matching bases. Sequencing was done on a sample of PBMCs. The CDR3 protein sequence reads: CASSLYPGDIRSYNEQFF. The bases are TGTGCCAGCAGCTTATACCCAGGGGATATAAGATCCTACAATGAGCAGTTCTTC.